A single sample gave rise to the 14 T cell receptor beta chains below, sequenced in a study of T cell changes during pregnancy in multiple sclerosis. Clones were sequenced by immunoSEQ multiplex PCR, and TCRdb holds only the in-frame ones, with some missing. The data show 35,000 to 40,000 clones, 90% seen once. Sample: CD4+ T cells from peripheral blood mononuclear cells, taken in the second trimester of pregnancy. Receptor source: a female donor with multiple sclerosis, enrolled in a pregnancy study.

Only a few counts were recorded for this clone. The chain recombines TRBV19 with TRBJ1-5; a weak D match, TRBD1 (5 bases). The CDR3 runs to 16 residues. Germline loops: CDR1 LNHDA, CDR2 SQIVND (reference sequence). Trimming shortened V by 1 base and J by 4 bases, and 14 bases separated the two germline ends. The DNA for the CDR3 is TGTGCCAGTAGTATAGGGGGCTGGAGGGAGAATCAGCCCCAGCATTTT. Protein sequence: CASSIGGWRENQPQHF.

The V gene is TRBV28, the J gene TRBJ2-7; 7 nucleotides agree with TRBD2. Germline trimming cut 3 bases from V and 4 bases from J; bases unmatched to any gene: 6. This CDR3 has 14 amino acids. Germline V gene lookup returns CDR1 MDHEN and CDR2 SYDVKM. The CDR3 region is CASSFAGAGYEQYF. The DNA of the CDR3 is TGTGCCAGCAGTTTTGCGGGAGCAGGTTACGAGCAGTACTTC.

The rearrangement uses TRBV25-1 and TRBJ2-4, with 8 nucleotides matching TRBD1. V gave up 3 bases and J gave up 2 bases; unmatched junction bases: 12. Germline CDR1 and CDR2: MGHDK and SYGVNS. This CDR3 has 18 amino acids. The CDR3 nucleotides read TGTGCCAGCAGTGATCGGAATAGACAGGGGTTGTCCAAAAACATTCAGTACTTC. Translating it yields CASSDRNRQGLSKNIQYF.

J is TRBJ1-2 and V is TRBV7-2; D is possibly TRBD1 (6 bases). In germline, CDR1 is SGHTA, CDR2 FQGNSA. CDR3 length: 14 amino acids. Trimming left V 6 bases short and J 5 bases short, with 16 bases between. The CDR3 DNA follows: TGTGCCAGCAGTCCAGGGGCAGGGTCATATGGCTACACCTTC. Amino acid sequence: CASSPGAGSYGYTF. Looking up the rest from reference TRBV7-2 and TRBJ1-2 gives the full variable domain: GAGVSQSPSNKVTEKGKDVELRCDPISGHTALYWYRQSLGQGLEFLIYFQGNSAPDKSGLPSDRFSAERTGGSVSTLTIQRTQQEDSAVYLCASSPGAGSYGYTFGSGTRLTVV.

The V call is TRBV7-2, the J call TRBJ2-7; no definite D call. The germline CDR1 and CDR2 sequences are SGHTA and FQGNSA. The CDR3 totals 13 residues. Trimming removed 1 base at V and 3 bases at J, with 7 bases between. CDR3: CASSLGLHYEQYF. CDR3 nucleotides: TGTGCCAGCAGCTTAGGACTTCACTACGAGCAGTACTTC.

V gene TRBV5-6 combines with J gene TRBJ1-2, with a weak D call TRBD1 (6 bases). The CDR3 spans 16 residues. The germline CDR1 and CDR2 sequences are SGHDT and YYEEEE. Trimming left V 4 bases short and J 1 base short, with 17 bases between. CDR3 region: CASSAPGQSFNYGYTF. CDR3 in DNA: TGTGCCAGCAGCGCCCCCGGACAGTCCTTTAACTATGGCTACACCTTC.

The chain recombines TRBV10-3 with TRBJ2-2; 8 bases are a match to TRBD2. CDR1 and CDR2 (germline): ENHRY, SYGVKD. The CDR3 is 15 amino acids. V shed 0 bases, J shed 5 bases, and the junction held 2 bases outside the gene matches. The CDR3 protein is CAISESPSGTGELFF. The CDR3 DNA reads TGTGCCATCAGTGAGTCACCTAGCGGGACCGGGGAGCTGTTTTTT.

The rearrangement links TRBV7-2 to TRBJ2-1; 8 bases align to TRBD1. Germline lookup yields CDR1 SGHTA and CDR2 FQGNSA. The CDR3 runs 15 residues. V gave up 5 bases and J gave up 5 bases; unmatched junction bases: 8. The CDR3 spells CASSDRDRLNNEQFF. In DNA form, the CDR3 reads TGTGCCAGCAGCGACCGGGACAGGCTTAACAATGAGCAGTTCTTC.

This clone was seen a single time. The chain links TRBV7-2 to TRBJ2-3; 9 bases align to TRBD2. V lost 3 bases to trimming and J lost 4 bases; unmatched junction nucleotides: 5. The CDR3 spans 15 residues. Germline CDR1 and CDR2: SGHTA and FQGNSA. The CDR3 DNA reads TGTGCCAGCAGCTTCACTAGCGGGTCTCCAGATACGCAGTATTTT. It codes for CASSFTSGSPDTQYF.

The chain couples TRBV6-6 to TRBJ2-1; D call uncertain. V was clipped by 6 bases and J by 4 bases, with 4 bases between them. The germline gives CDR1 MNHNY, CDR2 SVGAGI (reference sequence). The CDR3 has 11 residues. The CDR3 region is CASSLYNEQFF. CDR3 DNA sequence: TGTGCCAGCAGCTTGTACAATGAGCAGTTCTTC.

The rearrangement joins TRBV6-5 to TRBJ2-6; TRBD1 is a possible D gene (6 bases). V was clipped by 6 bases and J by 1 base, with 10 bases between them. CDR1 and CDR2 (germline): MNHEY, SVGAGI. The CDR3 has 15 amino acids. CDR3 region: CASRPGASGANVLTF. The CDR3 nucleotides are TGTGCCAGCAGACCAGGGGCGTCTGGGGCCAACGTCCTGACTTTC.

The chain links TRBV29-1 to TRBJ2-2; 9 nucleotides line up with TRBD1. V was pared by 3 bases and J by 4 bases, with 6 bases of the junction left unmatched. CDR1 and CDR2 (germline): SQVTM, ANQGSEA. The CDR3 spans 15 residues. Here the CDR3 reads CSVETGQGPTGELFF. The CDR3 DNA reads TGCAGCGTTGAGACGGGACAGGGACCCACCGGGGAGCTGTTTTTT.

This chain joins TRBV5-4 and TRBJ1-2, with 9 bases aligning to TRBD1. The CDR3 is 17 residues long. The germline V gene encodes CDR1 SGHNT and CDR2 YYREEE (reference sequence). Trimming at V came to 5 bases and at J to 0 bases, leaving 11 bases not matched to a gene. CDR3 protein: CASRSRTGAQPNYGYTF. CDR3 nucleotides: TGTGCCAGCAGGAGCCGGACAGGGGCGCAACCTAACTATGGCTACACCTTC.

J is TRBJ2-5 and V is TRBV4-1; TRBD1 agrees at 8 bases. V lost 4 bases to trimming and J lost 5 bases; unmatched junction nucleotides: 6. The CDR3 contains 14 residues. CDR1 is MGHRA, CDR2 YSYEKL, per germline. CDR3 sequence (DNA): TGCGCCAGCAGCCCTCAGACAGGGGTGGAGACCCAGTACTTC. This codes for CASSPQTGVETQYF.